The subject of this entry is one T cell receptor beta chain. Sequencing used immunoSEQ multiplex PCR; TCRdb keeps in-frame clones, though not all of them. The sample includes about 160,000 clones, 87% of them seen just once. The junction had 5 bases not matched to a gene; V was cut back by 2 bases and J by 10 bases. Per germline, CDR1 MNHEY and CDR2 SVGAGI. CDR3 length: 15 residues. These data originate in a study of blood T cell repertoires in COVID-19. The sequence derives from a woman aged 60-75 years who had recovered from COVID-19. The chain joins TRBV6-5 to TRBJ1-6; 10 bases agree with TRBD1. The sample consisted of peripheral blood. The CDR3 coding sequence is TGTGCCAGCAGTTACCTTGGACAGGGGGACTCACCCCTCCACTTT. This translates into CASSYLGQGDSPLHF.